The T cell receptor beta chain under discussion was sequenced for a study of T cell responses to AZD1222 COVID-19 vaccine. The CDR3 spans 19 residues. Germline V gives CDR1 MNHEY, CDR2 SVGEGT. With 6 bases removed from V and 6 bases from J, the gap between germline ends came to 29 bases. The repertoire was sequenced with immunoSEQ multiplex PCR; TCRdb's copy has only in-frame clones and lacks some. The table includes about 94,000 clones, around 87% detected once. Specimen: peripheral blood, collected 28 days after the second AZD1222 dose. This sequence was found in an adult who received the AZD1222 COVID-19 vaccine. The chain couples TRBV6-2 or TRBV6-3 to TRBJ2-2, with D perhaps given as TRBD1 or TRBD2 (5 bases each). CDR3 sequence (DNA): TGTGCCAGCAGCCCCACCCCCACGAGTTCGGGGCTATCGGCCGGGGAGCTGTTTTTT. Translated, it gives CASSPTPTSSGLSAGELFF.